The present TCR beta chain was sequenced within a study of shared clonotypes between healthy human individuals. The CDR3 is made up of 13 amino acids. Looked up from germline, CDR1 is MNHNS and CDR2 is SASEGT. Trimming took 4 bases from V and 15 from J, leaving 19 bases between them. Clones were sequenced by immunoSEQ multiplex PCR, and TCRdb holds only the in-frame ones, with some missing. The sample contains roughly 1.5 million clones, approximately 98% of which appear only once. The sequencing sample was made of naive CD4+ T cells sorted from blood. Specified subset: CD45RA+ positively selected. The source of this sequence is a man in his thirties or forties in good health. The rearrangement uses TRBV6-1 and TRBJ2-1, with D possibly being TRBD2 (5 bases). Here the CDR3 DNA reads TGTGCCAGCAGTGTGCGGGCTCTCCCTAGGTCGTTCTTC. This encodes CASSVRALPRSFF.